The rows below give T cell receptor beta chains drawn from one sample of a study of blood T cell repertoires in COVID-19. The protocol was immunoSEQ multiplex PCR, while the TCRdb copy is restricted to in-frame clones and leaves out a portion. This sample has 200,000 to 250,000 clones; around 86% occur once, and the top ten carry less than 7.5%. Sequenced material: peripheral blood. The origin of the receptors is a man in his 60s who had recovered from COVID-19. CDR3s include the opening cysteine and the closing phenylalanine or tryptophan. The order of the fields is D gene, clone size, V gene, CDR3 length, J gene, CDR3 protein, CDR3 DNA. D genes are given only for firm matches. Expanded clones are given a class, and other clones once, few, many or no size at all.

d_call: TRBD2
clone_size: -
v_call: TRBV4-3
cdr3_length: 15
j_call: TRBJ2-7
cdr3_aa: CASSQQAGGSYEQYF
cdr3_nt: TGCGCCAGCAGCCAACAAGCGGGGGGCTCCTACGAGCAGTACTTC

d_call: TRBD2
clone_size: -
v_call: TRBV27
cdr3_length: 15
j_call: TRBJ2-7
cdr3_aa: CASSSPPSGSREQYF
cdr3_nt: TGTGCCAGCAGTTCCCCCCCTAGCGGGAGTAGAGAGCAGTACTTC

d_call: TRBD1
clone_size: -
v_call: TRBV19
cdr3_length: 14
j_call: TRBJ1-5
cdr3_aa: CASSMGQGNQPQHF
cdr3_nt: TGTGCCAGTAGTATGGGACAGGGAAATCAGCCCCAGCATTTT

d_call: -
clone_size: -
v_call: TRBV18
cdr3_length: 15
j_call: TRBJ1-4
cdr3_aa: CASSPEADYREKLFF
cdr3_nt: TGTGCCAGCTCACCAGAAGCAGACTACCGTGAAAAACTGTTTTTT

d_call: -
clone_size: -
v_call: TRBV7-8
cdr3_length: 15
j_call: TRBJ1-4
cdr3_aa: CASSLDGGKNEKLFF
cdr3_nt: TGTGCCAGCAGCTTAGATGGGGGGAAAAATGAAAAACTGTTTTTT

d_call: TRBD1
clone_size: -
v_call: TRBV18
cdr3_length: 17
j_call: TRBJ2-7
cdr3_aa: CASSPPSTGGRLYEQYF
cdr3_nt: TGTGCCAGCTCACCACCGTCTACAGGGGGCCGACTCTACGAGCAGTACTTC

d_call: -
clone_size: -
v_call: TRBV6-5
cdr3_length: 14
j_call: TRBJ1-2
cdr3_aa: CASSYGRGVGGYTF
cdr3_nt: TGTGCCAGCAGTTACGGCAGGGGAGTAGGCGGCTACACCTTC

d_call: -
clone_size: -
v_call: TRBV11-1
cdr3_length: 14
j_call: TRBJ1-4
cdr3_aa: CASSFTASNEKLFF
cdr3_nt: TGTGCCAGCAGCTTTACAGCCTCTAATGAAAAACTGTTTTTT

d_call: -
clone_size: -
v_call: TRBV5-1
cdr3_length: 15
j_call: TRBJ2-6
cdr3_aa: CASSQGGSGANVLTF
cdr3_nt: TGCGCCAGCAGCCAAGGGGGCTCTGGGGCCAACGTCCTGACTTTC

d_call: TRBD1
clone_size: once
v_call: TRBV27
cdr3_length: 15
j_call: TRBJ2-7
cdr3_aa: CASSQRGLSSYEQYF
cdr3_nt: TGTGCCAGCAGTCAAAGGGGGCTTTCCTCCTACGAGCAGTACTTC

d_call: TRBD1
clone_size: -
v_call: TRBV5-1
cdr3_length: 16
j_call: TRBJ2-2
cdr3_aa: CASSQQPGQQSGELFF
cdr3_nt: TGCGCCAGCAGCCAACAGCCGGGACAGCAGTCTGGGGAGCTGTTTTTT

d_call: -
clone_size: -
v_call: TRBV4-1
cdr3_length: 14
j_call: TRBJ2-7
cdr3_aa: CASSQGQGSYEQYF
cdr3_nt: TGCGCCAGCAGCCAAGGGCAGGGTTCCTACGAGCAGTACTTC

d_call: -
clone_size: -
v_call: TRBV9
cdr3_length: 17
j_call: TRBJ2-1
cdr3_aa: CASSTPPGRSWYNEQFF
cdr3_nt: TGTGCCAGCAGCACCCCACCGGGAAGGAGTTGGTACAATGAGCAGTTCTTC

d_call: -
clone_size: -
v_call: TRBV11-3
cdr3_length: 15
j_call: TRBJ2-3
cdr3_aa: CASRLGSGSINTQYF
cdr3_nt: TGTGCCAGCAGACTAGGCTCCGGGAGCATTAATACGCAGTATTTT

d_call: TRBD1
clone_size: -
v_call: TRBV6-5
cdr3_length: 15
j_call: TRBJ2-1
cdr3_aa: CASSRSGQSYNEQFF
cdr3_nt: TGTGCCAGCAGTCGGTCGGGACAGTCCTACAATGAGCAGTTCTTC

d_call: -
clone_size: once
v_call: TRBV7-2
cdr3_length: 16
j_call: TRBJ1-1
cdr3_aa: CASSSFRKWTDPRAFF
cdr3_nt: TGTGCCAGCAGCTCCTTTAGAAAGTGGACAGATCCAAGAGCTTTCTTT

d_call: TRBD1
clone_size: -
v_call: TRBV19
cdr3_length: 18
j_call: TRBJ2-1
cdr3_aa: CASSIAQGQGARSNEQFF
cdr3_nt: TGTGCCAGTAGTATAGCTCAAGGACAGGGGGCGCGAAGCAATGAGCAGTTCTTC

d_call: TRBD2
clone_size: -
v_call: TRBV5-1
cdr3_length: 19
j_call: TRBJ2-5
cdr3_aa: CASSLDVGTSGSLGETQYF
cdr3_nt: TGCGCCAGCAGCTTGGATGTCGGGACTAGCGGGAGTTTAGGAGAGACCCAGTACTTC

d_call: TRBD1
clone_size: -
v_call: TRBV4-2
cdr3_length: 15
j_call: TRBJ1-1
cdr3_aa: CASSQDDRGRAEAFF
cdr3_nt: TGTGCCAGCAGCCAAGATGACAGGGGGAGGGCTGAAGCTTTCTTT

d_call: -
clone_size: -
v_call: TRBV28
cdr3_length: 13
j_call: TRBJ2-3
cdr3_aa: CASSLIGSHTQYF
cdr3_nt: TGTGCCAGCAGTTTAATTGGTAGCCATACGCAGTATTTT

d_call: -
clone_size: -
v_call: TRBV2
cdr3_length: 12
j_call: TRBJ1-2
cdr3_aa: CASSEASYGYTF
cdr3_nt: TGTGCCAGCAGTGAAGCCAGCTATGGCTACACCTTC

d_call: TRBD2
clone_size: few
v_call: TRBV6-5
cdr3_length: 14
j_call: TRBJ2-1
cdr3_aa: CASRTSGGTMTQFF
cdr3_nt: TGTGCCAGCAGGACTAGCGGGGGGACAATGACGCAGTTCTTC

d_call: TRBD1
clone_size: -
v_call: TRBV6-5
cdr3_length: 13
j_call: TRBJ2-1
cdr3_aa: CASRGTARSEQFF
cdr3_nt: TGTGCCAGCAGAGGGACAGCAAGAAGTGAGCAGTTCTTC

d_call: TRBD2
clone_size: -
v_call: TRBV6-6
cdr3_length: 16
j_call: TRBJ2-2
cdr3_aa: CASSFRSGGVTGELFF
cdr3_nt: TGTGCCAGCAGTTTTCGTAGCGGGGGGGTCACCGGGGAGCTGTTTTTT

d_call: -
clone_size: -
v_call: TRBV29-1
cdr3_length: 13
j_call: TRBJ2-7
cdr3_aa: CSVGRRSSYEQYF
cdr3_nt: TGCAGCGTTGGTCGTAGGAGCTCCTACGAGCAGTACTTC

d_call: TRBD2
clone_size: -
v_call: TRBV28
cdr3_length: 12
j_call: TRBJ2-7
cdr3_aa: CATKGLLDEQYF
cdr3_nt: TGTGCCACTAAGGGACTACTGGACGAGCAGTACTTC

d_call: TRBD1
clone_size: -
v_call: TRBV28
cdr3_length: 15
j_call: TRBJ1-1
cdr3_aa: CASSSRQGARTEAFF
cdr3_nt: TGTGCCAGCAGTTCCAGACAGGGGGCGAGGACTGAAGCTTTCTTT

d_call: -
clone_size: -
v_call: TRBV3-1/TRBV3-2
cdr3_length: 15
j_call: TRBJ2-7
cdr3_aa: CASTSRGRQHYEQYF
cdr3_nt: TGTGCCAGCACCTCACGGGGGAGACAGCACTACGAGCAGTACTTC

d_call: TRBD1
clone_size: -
v_call: TRBV19
cdr3_length: 15
j_call: TRBJ2-7
cdr3_aa: CASSKLTGGPYEQYF
cdr3_nt: TGTGCCAGTAGTAAACTGACAGGGGGCCCCTACGAGCAGTACTTC

d_call: -
clone_size: -
v_call: TRBV30
cdr3_length: 11
j_call: TRBJ2-7
cdr3_aa: CAWSVQGVQYF
cdr3_nt: TGTGCCTGGAGTGTACAGGGTGTGCAGTACTTC

d_call: TRBD1
clone_size: -
v_call: TRBV6-5
cdr3_length: 15
j_call: TRBJ1-4
cdr3_aa: CASSYKGQGYEKLFF
cdr3_nt: TGTGCCAGCAGTTACAAGGGACAGGGCTATGAAAAACTGTTTTTT

d_call: -
clone_size: -
v_call: TRBV7-3
cdr3_length: 16
j_call: TRBJ2-1
cdr3_aa: CASSLGGASSYNEQFF
cdr3_nt: TGTGCCAGCAGCTTAGGGGGGGCAAGCTCCTACAATGAGCAGTTCTTC

d_call: -
clone_size: -
v_call: TRBV7-9
cdr3_length: 17
j_call: TRBJ2-7
cdr3_aa: CASSPFVRRVGGNEQYF
cdr3_nt: TGTGCCAGCAGCCCTTTTGTGCGGAGGGTAGGTGGAAACGAGCAGTACTTC

d_call: -
clone_size: -
v_call: TRBV14
cdr3_length: 18
j_call: TRBJ2-1
cdr3_aa: CASSHTDLTQSGYNEQFF
cdr3_nt: TGTGCCAGCAGCCACACTGATTTAACACAGTCAGGATACAATGAGCAGTTCTTC

d_call: TRBD2
clone_size: -
v_call: TRBV10-3
cdr3_length: 14
j_call: TRBJ2-1
cdr3_aa: CAIGRAGGGNEQFF
cdr3_nt: TGTGCCATCGGCAGAGCGGGAGGAGGCAATGAGCAGTTCTTC

d_call: TRBD1
clone_size: -
v_call: TRBV7-3
cdr3_length: 15
j_call: TRBJ2-5
cdr3_aa: CASSLGTGHQETQYF
cdr3_nt: TGTGCCAGCAGCTTAGGGACAGGGCACCAAGAGACCCAGTACTTC

d_call: -
clone_size: once
v_call: TRBV3-1/TRBV3-2
cdr3_length: 14
j_call: TRBJ1-1
cdr3_aa: CASSQRHQSTEAFF
cdr3_nt: TGTGCCAGCAGCCAGAGACACCAGTCAACTGAAGCTTTCTTT

d_call: -
clone_size: once
v_call: TRBV7-3
cdr3_length: 15
j_call: TRBJ2-1
cdr3_aa: CASSLIPGDLNEQFF
cdr3_nt: TGTGCCAGCAGCTTAATCCCGGGAGATTTGAATGAGCAGTTCTTC

d_call: TRBD2
clone_size: -
v_call: TRBV11-1
cdr3_length: 16
j_call: TRBJ2-3
cdr3_aa: CASSSRTSERIDTQYF
cdr3_nt: TGTGCCAGCAGCTCTCGGACTAGTGAAAGAATAGATACGCAGTATTTT

d_call: TRBD2
clone_size: -
v_call: TRBV5-1
cdr3_length: 14
j_call: TRBJ2-7
cdr3_aa: CASSTLAGAYEQYF
cdr3_nt: TGCGCCAGCAGCACGTTAGCGGGGGCCTACGAGCAGTACTTC

d_call: TRBD2
clone_size: -
v_call: TRBV27
cdr3_length: 15
j_call: TRBJ2-4
cdr3_aa: CASSLTGRGGNIQYF
cdr3_nt: TGTGCCAGCAGTTTAACTGGACGGGGGGGCAACATTCAGTACTTC

d_call: TRBD2
clone_size: -
v_call: TRBV6-4
cdr3_length: 14
j_call: TRBJ2-1
cdr3_aa: CASMASGSGNEQFF
cdr3_nt: TGTGCCAGCATGGCTAGCGGGAGTGGCAATGAGCAGTTCTTC

d_call: TRBD1
clone_size: -
v_call: TRBV5-1
cdr3_length: 17
j_call: TRBJ1-1
cdr3_aa: CASSLNPGQGAGTEAFF
cdr3_nt: TGCGCCAGCAGCTTGAATCCGGGACAGGGGGCGGGTACTGAAGCTTTCTTT

d_call: TRBD1
clone_size: -
v_call: TRBV2
cdr3_length: 15
j_call: TRBJ1-6
cdr3_aa: CASSILQGEISPLHF
cdr3_nt: TGTGCCAGCAGTATCCTGCAGGGGGAGATTTCACCCCTCCACTTT

d_call: -
clone_size: -
v_call: TRBV11-2
cdr3_length: 12
j_call: TRBJ1-1
cdr3_aa: CASSPSGTEAFF
cdr3_nt: TGTGCCAGCAGCCCCAGTGGCACTGAAGCTTTCTTT

d_call: TRBD2
clone_size: -
v_call: TRBV2
cdr3_length: 15
j_call: TRBJ2-3
cdr3_aa: CASRGTSGFTDTQYF
cdr3_nt: TGTGCCAGCAGGGGGACTAGCGGGTTCACAGATACGCAGTATTTT

d_call: TRBD2
clone_size: -
v_call: TRBV7-9
cdr3_length: 16
j_call: TRBJ2-1
cdr3_aa: CASRRGSGNSYNEQFF
cdr3_nt: TGTGCCAGCAGGCGGGGTAGCGGGAACTCCTACAATGAGCAGTTCTTC

d_call: TRBD2
clone_size: -
v_call: TRBV7-9
cdr3_length: 17
j_call: TRBJ2-7
cdr3_aa: CASSLTGGVRQNYEQYF
cdr3_nt: TGTGCCAGCAGCTTAACGGGAGGGGTTAGACAGAATTACGAGCAGTACTTC

d_call: TRBD2
clone_size: once
v_call: TRBV7-2
cdr3_length: 16
j_call: TRBJ2-2
cdr3_aa: CASSLAAGENTGELFF
cdr3_nt: TGTGCCAGCAGCTTAGCCGCGGGGGAGAACACCGGGGAGCTGTTTTTT

d_call: TRBD1
clone_size: -
v_call: TRBV7-2
cdr3_length: 14
j_call: TRBJ2-7
cdr3_aa: CASSPRQGTYEQYF
cdr3_nt: TGTGCCAGCAGCCCCCGACAGGGCACCTACGAGCAGTACTTC

d_call: -
clone_size: -
v_call: TRBV28
cdr3_length: 15
j_call: TRBJ1-6
cdr3_aa: CASSRDGDNNSPLHF
cdr3_nt: TGTGCCAGCAGCCGGGACGGGGACAATAATTCACCCCTCCACTTT

d_call: -
clone_size: -
v_call: TRBV7-9
cdr3_length: 12
j_call: TRBJ2-7
cdr3_aa: CASSRQSYEQYF
cdr3_nt: TGTGCCAGCAGCCGACAATCCTACGAGCAGTACTTC

d_call: TRBD2
clone_size: -
v_call: TRBV6-6
cdr3_length: 16
j_call: TRBJ2-2
cdr3_aa: CASSRTSGINTGELFF
cdr3_nt: TGTGCCAGCAGCCGAACTAGCGGGATCAACACCGGGGAGCTGTTTTTT

d_call: -
clone_size: few
v_call: TRBV7-9
cdr3_length: 14
j_call: TRBJ1-2
cdr3_aa: CASSLDVLSGRYTF
cdr3_nt: TGTGCCAGCAGCTTAGACGTTCTTAGCGGGCGCTACACCTTC